Listed below are T cell receptor beta chains from one sample, sequenced in a study of glioma-infiltrating T cells. MiXCR, applied by TCRdb to the multiplex PCR reads, yields one record per CDR3 protein. The table has fewer than 250,000 distinct CDR3 sequences, approximately 30% seen once. Sequencing was carried out using glioma tissue, nonneoplastic brain tissue, or PBMCs (not recorded which). These receptors came from a human donor with low-grade glioma or glioblastoma, undergoing nonglioma brain surgery, or in good health (not recorded which). CDR3s include the opening cysteine and the closing phenylalanine or tryptophan. Each record gives: V gene, CDR3 length, J gene, CDR3 protein.

TRBV12-3/TRBV12-4	13	TRBJ1-1	CASSGGTDSGAFF
TRBV29-1	16	TRBJ2-5	CSVKVTSGRWGETQYF
TRBV5-1	16	TRBJ2-2	CASSLSPGGGTGELFF
TRBV7-2	16	TRBJ2-2	CASSLVRSGLTGELFF
TRBV30	11	TRBJ2-1	CAWSRSNEQFF
TRBV28	13	TRBJ2-3	CASSFPKTDTQYF
TRBV29-1	13	TRBJ1-2	CSVRDRGNYGYTF
TRBV19	13	TRBJ2-3	CASTPDRTDTQYF
TRBV20-1	15	TRBJ2-7	CSAISGDRDTYEQYF
TRBV2	16	TRBJ1-5	CASGPGGSYSNQPQHF
TRBV20-1	15	TRBJ2-7	CSAKRTSGDSYEQYF
TRBV7-2	16	TRBJ2-5	CASSSRVGTDVGTQYF
TRBV28	12	TRBJ1-5	CDSRSTAGPQHF
TRBV6-1	15	TRBJ2-7	CASSPRDGLTYEQYF
TRBV19	16	TRBJ2-7	CASSPRLAGGPHEQYF
TRBV12-3/TRBV12-4	15	TRBJ1-5	CASSLGGQGRQPQHF
TRBV19	15	TRBJ1-1	CASSIVGEVNTEAFF
TRBV24-1	15	TRBJ1-1	CATSDGRSMNTEAFF
TRBV19	13	TRBJ1-2	CASSATGNYGYTF
TRBV19	15	TRBJ2-1	CASSIGPSEHNEQFF
TRBV6-1	13	TRBJ1-2	CASRTGLGDGYTF
TRBV7-2	18	TRBJ2-3	CASSFQRFGTGSTDTQYF
TRBV7-2	13	TRBJ2-1	CASSFVGGGEQFF
TRBV6-1	14	TRBJ2-2	CASSLRENTGELFF
TRBV29-1	13	TRBJ1-4	CSVEGQGEEKLFF
TRBV12-3/TRBV12-4	16	TRBJ2-4	CASSQRSGRVANIQYF
TRBV7-2	12	TRBJ2-7	CASISPGVEQYF
TRBV6-2/TRBV6-3	17	TRBJ2-1	CASSYSWGGATDNEQFF
TRBV4-1	15	TRBJ2-3	CASSRGGLVTDTQYF
TRBV27	15	TRBJ1-1	CASSLSPSMNTEAFF
TRBV27	15	TRBJ2-7	CASSLSTSGNYEQYF
TRBV27	14	TRBJ2-7	CASSASRGRYEQYF
TRBV4-2	14	TRBJ1-5	CASSQVTGNQPQHF
TRBV20-1	14	TRBJ2-7	CSARPGGWSYEQYF
TRBV6-2/TRBV6-3	15	TRBJ2-7	CASSYHLPRSYEQYF
TRBV24-1	16	TRBJ2-1	CATSDLRSPFIGEQFF
TRBV11-3	16	TRBJ2-7	CASRGLRREVTYEQYF
TRBV5-4	17	TRBJ2-4	CASSLATGTRSENIQYF
TRBV3-1	17	TRBJ2-3	CASSLFPSGRTTDTQYF
TRBV6-1	15	TRBJ2-1	CASSNFGQARNEQFF
TRBV5-1	13	TRBJ2-7	CASSLQITYEQYF
TRBV7-2	14	TRBJ1-5	CASSPDNLNQPQNF
TRBV2	15	TRBJ2-1	CASSGQASAAVEQFF
TRBV5-1	15	TRBJ2-7	CASSRGTPSFYEQYF
TRBV7-2	12	TRBJ1-1	CASSLAQGWGFF
TRBV19	17	TRBJ1-2	CASSRLAGTEINYGYTF
TRBV7-3	14	TRBJ2-7	CASSLRQGDYEQYF
TRBV6-2/TRBV6-3	16	TRBJ2-3	CASSIITHRTTDTQYF
TRBV27	17	TRBJ2-1	CASSLRPLGDSYNEQFF
TRBV20-1	16	TRBJ2-1	CSARDAISSSYNEQFF
TRBV6-5	16	TRBJ2-7	CASSYSSGSPSYEQYF
TRBV6-8	15	TRBJ2-5	CASSCHFLALETQYF
TRBV29-1	14	TRBJ1-1	CSVENPGRNAEAFF
TRBV27	15	TRBJ2-5	CASGLGGWRQETQYF
TRBV24-1	14	TRBJ1-5	CATIPVHSNQPQHF
TRBV15	11	TRBJ2-2	CATLGGSELFF
TRBV29-1	14	TRBJ2-5	CSAGGKRYQETQYF
TRBV27	15	TRBJ2-7	CASSSRGLAGEEQYF
TRBV5-1	13	TRBJ2-7	CASSLGYDYEQYF
TRBV9	14	TRBJ2-5	CASSVDVASGTQYF